The entry below describes one T cell receptor beta chain. This record comes from a study of shared clonotypes between healthy human individuals. Sorted-subset replicate PCR reactions were performed with around 210 ng DNA, corresponding to some 32,000 T cell genomes. This table comes from immunoSEQ multiplex PCR, and its TCRdb copy is limited to in-frame clones, with some not included. There are about 980,000 clones in the sample; 70% to 85% occur only once, and approximately 1.5% lies in the top ten. This CDR3 spans 12 amino acids. Looked up from germline, CDR1 is MNHNY and CDR2 is SVGAGI (reference sequence). The junction had 2 bases not matched to a gene; V was cut back by 8 bases and J by 2 bases.

The TCR comes from a man between 18 and 35 years old in good health. Sample: memory CD4+ T cells sorted from blood. Noted subset: CD45RA-negative fraction. The chain joins TRBV6-6 to TRBJ2-5; 7 nucleotides align to TRBD1. CDR3 DNA sequence: TGTGCCAGCGCGGACAGGCAAGAGACCCAGTACTTC. Translated: CASADRQETQYF.